This entry concerns a single T cell receptor beta chain. The antigen remains undetermined. The CDR3 consists of 14 residues. The V segment lost 5 bases and the J segment 2 bases; nucleotides outside the gene matches: 3. Germline loops: CDR1 MNHNY, CDR2 SVGAGI (reference sequence). Here immunoSEQ multiplex PCR was the method, and the copy in TCRdb shows in-frame clones only, minus some. This table has 85,000 to 100,000 clones, more than 85% appearing once. This sample stems from a study of OX40 agonist ivuxolimab in advanced cancers. Study-level background: Every 2 weeks, patients got intravenous ivuxolimab at one of six dose levels (0.01-10 mg/kg). Patients treated during dose escalation were battling hepatocellular carcinoma, melanoma, renal cell or head and neck cancer. Study results and limitations: There were, on average, more expanded clones in CD8+ T cells than in CD4+.

The receptor comes from an adult with an advanced solid tumor such as melanoma, head and neck, liver or kidney cancer. The chain joins TRBV6-6 to TRBJ2-7; 10 bases line up with TRBD1. Sequenced material: CD4+ or CD8+ T cells sorted from blood, taken in a trial of the OX40 agonist ivuxolimab. CDR3 sequence reads: CASSRTGGTYEQYF. In DNA, the CDR3 is TGTGCCAGCAGTCGGACAGGGGGTACCTACGAGCAGTACTTC.